This entry concerns a single T cell receptor beta chain. Sequencing used immunoSEQ multiplex PCR; TCRdb keeps in-frame clones, though not all of them. Counted here are 450,000 to 700,000 clones, around 95% occurring once; the ten biggest clones make up approximately 0.1%. Germline V gene sequence: CDR1 SGHRS, CDR2 YFSETQ. CDR3 length: 15 amino acids. V shed 4 bases, J shed 4 bases, and the junction held 3 bases outside the gene matches. The data were taken from a study of shared clonotypes between healthy human individuals. CD45RO-negative, CCR7-positively selected cells formed the naive CD8 fraction, excluding terminally differentiated effector memory CD45RA+ cells.

Sample: naive CD8+ T cells sorted from blood. The TCR originated in a woman in her twenties or thirties in good health. V usage is TRBV5-1 and J usage is TRBJ2-5; 14 positions match TRBD2. CDR3: CASSQGLAGVETQYF. CDR3 DNA: TGCGCCAGCAGCCAGGGACTAGCGGGAGTAGAGACCCAGTACTTC.